This T cell receptor (beta chain) comes out of a study of blood T cell repertoires in COVID-19. Overall study: Sites across the United States, Italy and Spain contributed samples from acute and convalescent COVID-19.

Those who participated ranged in age from roughly 18 to 100 years and resided in 20 to 30 US areas. Each participant's cohort was designated according to participant-reported clinical history. Sequencing used immunoSEQ multiplex PCR; TCRdb keeps in-frame clones, though not all of them. The sample holds some 330,000 clones; around 83% are singletons and the top ten take around 5.1%. This clone was counted a single time. Sequencing was carried out using PBMCs or T cells enriched from blood (not recorded which). The clonotype originates from a woman in her forties or fifties who had recovered from COVID-19.

CDR3 sequence: CASSSDRGEKLFF. Written as DNA, the CDR3 is TGCGCCAGCAGCTCGGACAGGGGCGAAAAACTGTTTTTT. The chain carries TRBV5-1 and TRBJ1-4, with 9 positions matching TRBD1. Per the germline V gene, CDR1 is SGHRS and CDR2 is YFSETQ. The CDR3 has 13 amino acids. V trimming: 3 bases; J trimming: 8 bases; junction bases outside the gene matches: 2.